Included here is one TCR beta chain sequence, with context. Its target is not known. The data were obtained in a study of beta chain features in type 1 diabetes. Study information: In all, 107,917,701 sorted cells from all samples were analyzed. Study outcomes and limitations: Sampled from patients, naive, central memory and Treg TCRB repertoires appeared more similar than those sampled from healthy donors.

Expressed TCRB transcripts were sequenced, since all the RNA that had been isolated was reverse transcribed. Sequenced by immunoSEQ multiplex PCR; TCRdb stores in-frame clones only, minus some. Altogether approximately 150,000 clones are present, approximately 9.1% being singletons, with the ten largest covering about 2.5%. CD4+ naive, central memory, regulatory and stem cell-like memory cells were sorted via CD45RO/CCR7/CD25/CD127/CD95/CD27. Sequencing was performed on central memory CD4+ T cells from blood. The receptor was isolated from a woman younger than 35 in good health.

The CDR3 here is CASSFPYRENNEQFF. CDR3 sequence (DNA): TGTGCCAGCAGCTTTCCTTACAGGGAAAACAATGAGCAGTTCTTC. This rearrangement joins TRBV7-9 to TRBJ2-1, with D maybe TRBD1 (6 bases). The CDR3 spans 15 residues. Germline V gene data show CDR1 as SEHNR and CDR2 as FQNEAQ (reference sequence). Between the trimmed V and J ends, which lost 3 bases and 5 bases, there was a span of 14 bases.